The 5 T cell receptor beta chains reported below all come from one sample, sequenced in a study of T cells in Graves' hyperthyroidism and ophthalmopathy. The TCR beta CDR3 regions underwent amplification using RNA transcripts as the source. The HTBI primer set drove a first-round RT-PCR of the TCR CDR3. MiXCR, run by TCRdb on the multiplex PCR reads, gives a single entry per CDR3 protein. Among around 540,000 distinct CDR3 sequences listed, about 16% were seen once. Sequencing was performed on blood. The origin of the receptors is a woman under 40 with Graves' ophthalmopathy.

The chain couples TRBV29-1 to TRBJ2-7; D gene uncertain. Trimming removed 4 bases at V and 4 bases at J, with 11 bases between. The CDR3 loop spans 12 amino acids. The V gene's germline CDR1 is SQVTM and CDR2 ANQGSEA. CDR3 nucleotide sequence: TGCAGCGTTGGGGCAGACCTGTACGAGCAGTACTTC. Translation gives CSVGADLYEQYF.

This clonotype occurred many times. CDR3 residues: CASSLDGLSYNEQFF. For the CDR3, the DNA is TGTGCCAGCAGTTTAGACGGGCTCTCCTACAATGAGCAGTTCTTC. The rearrangement links TRBV12-3 or TRBV12-4 to TRBJ2-1, with no clear D. The CDR3 has 15 amino acids. The ends were cut back, 1 base at V and 0 bases at J, with 7 bases in the middle.

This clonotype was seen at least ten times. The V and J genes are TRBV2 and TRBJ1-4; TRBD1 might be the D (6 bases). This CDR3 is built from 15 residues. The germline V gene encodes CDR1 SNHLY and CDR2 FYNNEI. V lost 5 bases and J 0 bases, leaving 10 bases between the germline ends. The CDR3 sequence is CASSQDSSTNEKLFF. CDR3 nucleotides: TGTGCCAGCAGTCAGGACAGTTCAACTAATGAAAAACTGTTTTTT.

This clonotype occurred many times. CDR3 in DNA: TGTGCCAGCAGCTCGGGGGGGACTGAAGCTTTCTTT. This sequence encodes CASSSGGTEAFF. The chain employs TRBV7-3 and TRBJ1-1, with D maybe TRBD1 (5 bases). With 4 bases removed from V and 5 bases from J, the gap between germline ends came to 8 bases. This CDR3 has 12 amino acids. In germline, CDR1 is SGHTA, CDR2 FQGTGA. Based on the CDR3 plus reference TRBV7-3 and TRBJ1-1, the full variable domain is GAGVSQTPSNKVTEKGKYVELRCDPISGHTALYWYRQSLGQGPEFLIYFQGTGAADDSGLPNDRFFAVRPEGSVSTLKIQRTERGDSAVYLCASSSGGTEAFFGQGTRLTVV.

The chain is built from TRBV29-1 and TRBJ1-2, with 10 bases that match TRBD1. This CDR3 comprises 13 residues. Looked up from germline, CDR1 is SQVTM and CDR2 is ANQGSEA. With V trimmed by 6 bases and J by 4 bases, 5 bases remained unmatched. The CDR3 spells CSVPGQGSYGYTF. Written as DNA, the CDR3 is TGCAGCGTGCCGGGACAGGGGAGCTATGGCTACACCTTC.